The 29 T cell receptor beta chains listed next were all sequenced from one sample in a study of T cells in localized non-small cell lung cancer. Profiling relied on immunoSEQ multiplex PCR, and the TCRdb table lists in-frame clones only, not all of them. The table has approximately 45,000 clones, under 90% seen once. Source: peripheral blood mononuclear cells, taken before any cancer treatment. These receptors all stem from a man between 40 and 69 years old with stage III lung adenocarcinoma.

This sequence joins TRBV6-1 and TRBJ2-7; 12 nucleotides line up with TRBD2. Trimming took 7 bases from V and 3 from J; bases not matched to a gene: 7. The germline V gene has CDR1 MNHNS and CDR2 SASEGT. The CDR3 sequence is 15 residues long. This CDR3 is CASIPSGGVVYEQYF. CDR3 in DNA: TGTGCCAGCATTCCTAGCGGGGGGGTCGTCTACGAGCAGTACTTC.

J is TRBJ2-5 and V is TRBV30, with 9 bases identical to TRBD2. Trimming took 6 bases from V and 5 from J; bases not matched to a gene: 7. Germline V gene sequence: CDR1 GTSNPN, CDR2 SVGIG (reference sequence). This CDR3 spans 13 amino acids. This CDR3 reads CACGGGAGETQYF. Here the CDR3 DNA reads TGTGCCTGTGGCGGGGGGGCCGGTGAGACCCAGTACTTC.

The chain joins TRBV18 to TRBJ1-2; 10 bases line up with TRBD1. With V trimmed by 6 bases and J by 8 bases, 9 bases remained unmatched. The CDR3 is made up of 14 amino acids. Looked up from germline, CDR1 is KGHSH and CDR2 is LQKENI. The CDR3 region is CASSQSTGGKGYTF. CDR3 nucleotides: TGTGCCAGCTCCCAATCGACAGGGGGCAAGGGCTACACCTTC.

The rearrangement links TRBV7-8 to TRBJ2-4; D not certain. Looked up from germline, CDR1 is SGHVS and CDR2 is FQNEAQ. V shed 1 base and J shed 7 bases, with 11 bases lying between them. This CDR3 spans 14 amino acids. This CDR3 reads CASSLVDHLNIQYF. The CDR3 DNA sequence: TGTGCCAGCAGCTTAGTTGACCACCTGAACATTCAGTACTTC.

The rearrangement links TRBV7-9 to TRBJ2-7; 12 nucleotides align to TRBD2. CDR1 is SEHNR and CDR2 is FQNEAQ in the germline V gene (reference sequence). This CDR3 comprises 15 residues. Trimming took 5 bases from V and 4 from J; bases not matched to a gene: 6. The CDR3 DNA follows: TGTGCCAGCAGCGAGACTAGCGGGGGACAATACGAGCAGTACTTC. Protein: CASSETSGGQYEQYF.

The chain couples TRBV7-6 to TRBJ2-1, with TRBD2 as a possible D gene (5 bases). Trimming stripped 0 bases from V and 10 bases from J, with 10 bases between. The CDR3 is 13 amino acids. Germline V gives CDR1 SGHVS, CDR2 FNYEAQ. CDR3 sequence: CASSLAVIAEQFF. CDR3 in DNA: TGTGCCAGCAGCTTAGCCGTGATAGCGGAGCAGTTCTTC.

This clone showed up just a few times. J is TRBJ1-1 and V is TRBV19, with a weak D call TRBD1 (5 bases). Germline values: CDR1 LNHDA, CDR2 SQIVND (reference sequence). The CDR3 contains 14 residues. The V and J ends lost 2 bases and 3 bases respectively, with 10 bases between them. DNA of the CDR3: TGTGCCAGTAGTATAAAGGGGCTTCACACTGAAGCTTTCTTT. Its protein product is CASSIKGLHTEAFF.

The V and J genes are TRBV27 and TRBJ2-2; D remains unclear. The germline V gene has CDR1 MNHEY and CDR2 SMNVEV (reference sequence). This CDR3 is built from 12 residues. V was pared by 3 bases and J by 6 bases, with 5 bases between. In DNA, the CDR3 is TGTGCCAGCAGTTTCCTCCCCGGGGAGCTGTTTTTT. Translated, it gives CASSFLPGELFF.

The rearrangement joins TRBV5-6 to TRBJ1-1; 8 bases agree with TRBD1. V was clipped by 4 bases and J by 6 bases; unmatched bases: 8. In germline, CDR1 is SGHDT, CDR2 YYEEEE. The CDR3 is 14 amino acids. The CDR3 protein is CASSEDRVWAEAFF. For the CDR3, the DNA is TGTGCCAGCAGCGAGGACAGGGTGTGGGCTGAAGCTTTCTTT.

This chain links TRBV7-2 with TRBJ2-3, with D possibly being TRBD1 (6 bases). V lost 5 bases and J lost 2, with 8 bases in between. The germline gives CDR1 SGHTA, CDR2 FQGNSA. The CDR3 has 13 amino acids. The CDR3 here is CASSGQFTDTQYF. The CDR3 nucleotides are TGTGCCAGCAGCGGACAGTTCACAGATACGCAGTATTTT.

The chain employs TRBV18 and TRBJ2-7, with D maybe TRBD1 (7 bases). Germline CDR1 is KGHSH and CDR2 is LQKENI. Trimming shortened V by 2 bases and J by 2 bases, and 16 bases separated the two germline ends. There are 16 residues in the CDR3. The CDR3 nucleotides read TGTGCCAGCTCACCAACAGGAGGGACAGAGACCTACGAGCAGTACTTC. Encoded protein: CASSPTGGTETYEQYF.

The chain uses TRBV4-1 and TRBJ2-5; D may be TRBD2 (5 bases). Germline CDR1 is MGHRA and CDR2 is YSYEKL. The CDR3 covers 14 residues. Deletions cut 1 base from V and 4 bases from J, with 10 bases between. The CDR3 nucleotides are TGCGCCAGCAGCCAAGGAGAGGGCGGAGAGACCCAGTACTTC. Protein: CASSQGEGGETQYF.

The chain employs TRBV7-2 and TRBJ2-3; D is unclear. This CDR3 comprises 14 residues. The germline gives CDR1 SGHTA, CDR2 FQGNSA. Trimming stripped 5 bases from V and 0 bases from J, with 9 bases between. CDR3 nucleotides: TGTGCCAGCAGCCCCATGGACAGCACAGATACGCAGTATTTT. Protein product: CASSPMDSTDTQYF.

The chain is built from TRBV18 and TRBJ1-6; D not resolved. CDR1 and CDR2 (germline): KGHSH, LQKENI. The ends were cut back, 4 bases at V and 9 bases at J, with 16 bases in the middle. The CDR3 covers 15 residues. Written as DNA, the CDR3 is TGTGCCAGCTCACGAGCGGAGCAACGGAGTTCACCCCTCCACTTT. Its translation: CASSRAEQRSSPLHF.

This rearrangement joins TRBV14 to TRBJ1-2; unclear D gene. V dropped 1 base and J dropped 1 base, with 7 bases sitting between them. The CDR3 extends over 14 amino acids. Germline assignment: CDR1 SGHDN and CDR2 FVKESK. In nucleotides, the CDR3 is TGTGCCAGCAGCCAAGTAACCGGTAACTATGGCTACACCTTC. Its protein is CASSQVTGNYGYTF.

The chain uses TRBV7-8 and TRBJ2-6; D assignment may be TRBD1 or TRBD2 (5 bases each). Germline CDR1 SGHVS, CDR2 FQNEAQ. The CDR3 totals 17 residues. Trimming shortened V by 3 bases and J by 0 bases, and 12 bases separated the two germline ends. The CDR3 DNA follows: TGTGCCAGCAGCTTCAGGTCGGGGCGCTCTGGGGCCAACGTCCTGACTTTC. Translated: CASSFRSGRSGANVLTF.

This chain joins TRBV6-5 and TRBJ2-1; D remains ambiguous. Trimming pared 7 bases from V and 6 bases from J, leaving 7 bases between. Germline V gene data show CDR1 as MNHEY and CDR2 as SVGAGI. The CDR3 runs 11 residues. This CDR3 reads CASTRSNEQFF. In nucleotides, the CDR3 is TGTGCCAGCACGCGCAGCAATGAGCAGTTCTTC.

Within the sample, this clone is medium-sized. The rearrangement joins TRBV28 to TRBJ1-5, with 11 bases lining up with TRBD1. The germline V gene encodes CDR1 MDHEN and CDR2 SYDVKM. J was trimmed by 4 bases and V by 1 base; bases with no gene match: 3. The CDR3 covers 16 residues. The CDR3 DNA follows: TGTGCCAGCAGTTTATCCGGGACAGGGGGTAATCAGCCCCAGCATTTT. Its protein is CASSLSGTGGNQPQHF.

V usage is TRBV6-1 and J usage is TRBJ2-2; D not certain. CDR1 and CDR2 from the germline V gene are MNHNS and SASEGT. V lost 0 bases to trimming and J lost 1 base, with 3 bases between them. This CDR3 is built from 14 residues. In DNA form, the CDR3 reads TGTGCCAGCAGTGAAGCAGGGAACACCGGGGAGCTGTTTTTT. It specifies CASSEAGNTGELFF.

This rearrangement joins TRBV7-9 to TRBJ2-3; no clear D gene. Germline CDR1 is SEHNR and CDR2 is FQNEAQ (reference sequence). The CDR3 spans 15 residues. The V gene lost 3 bases and the J gene lost 0 bases, with 10 bases spanning the gap. The CDR3 DNA follows: TGTGCCAGCAGCTTTCTAGAGAGAAGCACAGATACGCAGTATTTT. Its protein product is CASSFLERSTDTQYF.

This chain connects TRBV11-2 to TRBJ1-1, with TRBD1 matching 7 bases. The V gene end was trimmed by 2 bases and the J gene end by 11 bases; junction bases not matched to a gene: 8. This CDR3 comprises 13 residues. Germline V gene data show CDR1 as SGHAT and CDR2 as FQNNGV. The CDR3 region is CASSLQGGARAFF. The CDR3 DNA sequence: TGTGCCAGCAGCTTACAAGGGGGCGCACGGGCTTTCTTT. Filled out from reference TRBV11-2 and TRBJ1-1, the complete variable domain reads EAGVAQSPRYKIIEKRQSVAFWCNPISGHATLYWYQQILGQGPKLLIQFQNNGVVDDSQLPKDRFSAERLKGVDSTLKIQPAKLEDSAVYLCASSLQGGARAFFGQGTRLTVV.

There are a few counts of this clone. The chain has TRBV21-1 and TRBJ2-3; TRBD2 was called by the table and not checked on the DNA. TRBV21-1 corresponds to a pseudogene. CDR3 length equals 16 residues. CDR3 sequence (DNA): TGTGCCAGCAGCAAAGAAATCATCCTTAGCGGAGATACGCAGTATTTT. It codes for CASSKEIILSGDTQYF.

As regards this clone: Additional DNA sequences in this sample encode the identical CDR3. V gene TRBV5-6 combines with J gene TRBJ2-5; no clear D gene. Trimming left V 2 bases short and J 1 base short, with 15 bases between. Germline CDR1 SGHDT, CDR2 YYEEEE. The CDR3 has 16 amino acids. The CDR3 region has the DNA TGTGCCAGCAGCTTTCCGCGGCAGCCAACCCAAGAGACCCAGTACTTC. Translated: CASSFPRQPTQETQYF.

This chain links TRBV6-5 with TRBJ2-1; D gene unclear. The V end lost 8 bases, the J end lost 1 base, and 6 bases lay between the germline ends. From germline, CDR1 is MNHEY and CDR2 SVGAGI. The CDR3 loop spans 12 amino acids. CDR3 coding DNA: TGTGCCAGCGGACCGTCCTACAATGAGCAGTTCTTC. Protein: CASGPSYNEQFF.

The chain carries TRBV14 and TRBJ1-3; no clear D gene. CDR3 length: 15 amino acids. Deletions cut 1 base from V and 0 bases from J, with 7 bases between. CDR1 is SGHDN and CDR2 is FVKESK in the germline V gene. CDR3 nucleotide sequence: TGTGCCAGCAGCCAAGGCCGGAGCTCTGGAAACACCATATATTTT. Its protein is CASSQGRSSGNTIYF.

This clone appeared a single time. The chain recombines TRBV5-1 with TRBJ2-5; 8 bases line up with TRBD2. The V gene's germline CDR1 is SGHRS and CDR2 YFSETQ. The CDR3 is 15 amino acids. V lost 0 bases, J lost 5 bases, and 6 bases stayed unmatched. The chain's CDR3 is CASSLADGGAETQYF. DNA of the CDR3: TGCGCCAGCAGCTTGGCGGACGGGGGGGCGGAGACCCAGTACTTC. Looking up the rest from reference TRBV5-1 and TRBJ2-5 gives the full variable domain: KAGVTQTPRYLIKTRGQQVTLSCSPISGHRSVSWYQQTPGQGLQFLFEYFSETQRNKGNFPGRFSGRQFSNSRSEMNVSTLELGDSALYLCASSLADGGAETQYFGPGTRLLVL.

The CDR3: CASSADRGQYYGYTF. The CDR3, as DNA: TGTGCCAGCAGCGCCGACAGGGGGCAGTACTATGGCTACACCTTC. The chain has TRBV6-6 and TRBJ1-2; 10 bases are shared with TRBD1. Germline CDR1 and CDR2: MNHNY and SVGAGI (reference sequence). Unmatched junction bases numbered 7, after V lost 6 bases and J lost 3 bases. This CDR3 is 15 amino acids long.

This chain links TRBV25-1 with TRBJ1-1, with D tentatively TRBD1 (5 bases). V lost 6 bases and J 4 bases, leaving 15 bases between the germline ends. The CDR3 totals 14 residues. Germline CDR1 and CDR2: MGHDK and SYGVNS. The CDR3 DNA reads TGTGCCAGCAGGGCTCTTCTAGGGGCCACTGAAGCTTTCTTT. Encoded protein: CASRALLGATEAFF.

This chain links TRBV19 with TRBJ1-4; D unclear. V lost 7 bases, J lost 0 bases, and 15 bases lay in between. The CDR3 length is 16 residues. The V gene's germline CDR1 is LNHDA and CDR2 SQIVND (reference sequence). The CDR3 loop is CASTRQDTATNEKLFF. CDR3 nucleotide sequence: TGTGCCAGTACCAGACAAGACACCGCAACTAATGAAAAACTGTTTTTT.